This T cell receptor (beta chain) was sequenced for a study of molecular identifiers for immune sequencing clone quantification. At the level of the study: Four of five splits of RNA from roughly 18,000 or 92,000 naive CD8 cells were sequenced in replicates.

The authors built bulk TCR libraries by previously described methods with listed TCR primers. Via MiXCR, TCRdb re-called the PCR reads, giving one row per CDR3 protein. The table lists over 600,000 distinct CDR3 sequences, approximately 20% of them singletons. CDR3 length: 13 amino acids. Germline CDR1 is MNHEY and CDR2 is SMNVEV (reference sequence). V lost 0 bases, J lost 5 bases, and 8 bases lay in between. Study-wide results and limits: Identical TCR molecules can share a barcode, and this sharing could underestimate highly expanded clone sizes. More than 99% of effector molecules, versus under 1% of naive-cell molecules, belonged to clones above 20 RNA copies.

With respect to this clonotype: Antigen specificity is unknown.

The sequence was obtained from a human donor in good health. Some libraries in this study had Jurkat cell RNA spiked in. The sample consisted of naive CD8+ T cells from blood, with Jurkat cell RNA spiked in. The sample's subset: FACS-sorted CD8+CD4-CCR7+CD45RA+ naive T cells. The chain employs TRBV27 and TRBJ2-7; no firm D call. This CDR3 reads CASSLSKLNEQYF. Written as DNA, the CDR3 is TGTGCCAGCAGTTTATCGAAGCTCAACGAGCAGTACTTC.